The 20 T cell receptor beta chains listed next were all sequenced from one sample in a study of blood T cells in healthy people across ages. A second PCR of 7 to 11 cycles used a sample-barcoded 5' primer and a J-beta primer mix. TCRdb ran MiXCR on the 5' RACE reads and lists one entry per CDR3 protein. In the table there are around 1.1 million distinct CDR3 sequences, around two fifths of which are singletons. The sample comprised blood. The receptor source for this set is a man in his late teens or twenties in good health.

V is TRBV20-1 and J is TRBJ1-1; D is ambiguous. Trimming stripped 3 bases from V and 5 bases from J, with 16 bases between. This CDR3 contains 14 residues. From germline, CDR1 is DFQATT and CDR2 SNEGSKA (reference sequence). The CDR3 nucleotides are TGCAGTGCTAGTGAGCACAATTTGGGAACTGAAGCTTTCTTT. Translation: CSASEHNLGTEAFF.

This sequence joins TRBV6-5 and TRBJ1-1; D remains ambiguous. This CDR3 has 15 amino acids. Trimming removed 2 bases at V and 3 bases at J, with 13 bases between. Germline assignment: CDR1 MNHEY and CDR2 SVGAGI. The CDR3 nucleotides are TGTGCCAGCAGTTACGGGTTGCGGGCCCACACTGAAGCTTTCTTT. It encodes CASSYGLRAHTEAFF.

The rearrangement joins TRBV11-3 to TRBJ2-1; D possibly uses TRBD1 or TRBD2 (6 bases each). Gene TRBJ2-7 matches the end of the DNA better, so the J call may be wrong. CDR3 length: 14 residues. Germline CDR1 SGHNT, CDR2 YENEEA. The CDR3 spells CASSLVGGYNEQYF. The CDR3 coding sequence is TGTGCCAGCAGCTTAGTGGGGGGCTACAATGAGCAGTACTTC.

J is TRBJ2-1 and V is TRBV20-1; 7 bases fit TRBD2. Germline V gives CDR1 DFQATT, CDR2 SNEGSKA (reference sequence). J lost 0 bases, V lost 6 bases, and 11 bases had no gene match. The CDR3 is 16 amino acids. This chain's CDR3 is CSAELTGGASYNEQFF. The DNA for the CDR3 is TGCAGTGCAGAACTAACGGGGGGAGCCTCCTACAATGAGCAGTTCTTC.

This sequence joins TRBV20-1 and TRBJ1-1; the D gene is possibly TRBD1 (5 bases). This CDR3 is 14 amino acids long. Germline values: CDR1 DFQATT, CDR2 SNEGSKA (reference sequence). The V and J ends lost 0 bases and 1 base respectively, with 9 bases between them. As DNA, the CDR3 is TGCAGTGCTAGAGATGACAGTAGGAACACTGAAGCTTTCTTT. Its translation is CSARDDSRNTEAFF.

A remark on this clonotype: A much larger clone lies one base from this, so it may be a read error. The genes are TRBV12-5 and TRBJ2-3, with unresolved D. The CDR3 runs to 13 residues. CDR1 and CDR2 (germline): LGHNT, FRNRAP. This chain's CDR3 is CASGQLAADTRYF. The CDR3 DNA reads as TGTGCTAGTGGCCAATTGGCGGCAGATACGCGGTATTTT.

With respect to this clonotype: Since a much larger clone is just one base distant, this may be a read error. The rearrangement uses TRBV20-1 and TRBJ2-3, with TRBD2 matching 11 bases. CDR3 length: 15 residues. Trimming at V came to 8 bases and at J to 4 bases, leaving 11 bases not matched to a gene. Germline V gene sequence: CDR1 DFQATT, CDR2 SNEGSKA (reference sequence). This CDR3 is CSPPSTSGVSDTQYF. For the CDR3, the DNA is TGCAGTCCCCCCTCGACTAGCGGGGTTTCAGATACGCAGTATTTT.

The chain couples TRBV12-3 or TRBV12-4 to TRBJ1-2; D gene uncertain. The CDR3 is 10 residues long. Trimming pared 7 bases from V and 7 bases from J, leaving 7 bases between. Written as DNA, the CDR3 is TGTGCCAGCAAGGACTGTGGCTACACCTTC. This encodes CASKDCGYTF.

Remarks on this clonotype: Its ends do not fully match the called genes, so a read error is possible. This chain connects TRBV5-1 to TRBJ1-2; D is undetermined. The CDR3 runs to 13 residues. CDR1 and CDR2 from the germline V gene are SGHRS and YFSETQ. The CDR3 DNA is TGCGCCAGCAGCAAATCGGAAGTAGATGGCTTCACCTTC. It is translated as CASSKSEVDGFTF.

This chain links TRBV29-1 with TRBJ1-2; D is undetermined. V was clipped by 2 bases and J by 4 bases, with 11 bases between them. This CDR3 comprises 13 residues. The germline V gene encodes CDR1 SQVTM and CDR2 ANQGSEA. The CDR3 sequence: CSVERGAGYGYTF. The CDR3 DNA reads as TGCAGCGTTGAACGAGGCGCGGGCTATGGCTACACCTTC.

The rearrangement links TRBV9 to TRBJ2-2; 10 bases align to TRBD2. The CDR3 has 17 amino acids. The ends lost 4 bases at V and 2 bases at J; junction bases unmatched: 8. Per germline, CDR1 SGDLS and CDR2 YYNGEE. The CDR3 nucleotides are TGTGCCAGCAGCCACCCCGGGACTAGCGTAAACACCGGGGAGCTGTTTTTT. This codes for CASSHPGTSVNTGELFF.

This clonotype was observed a handful of times. A much larger clonotype is one base distant, so this may be a read error. The chain has TRBV4-3 and TRBJ2-1; 7 positions match TRBD1. Germline V lookup: CDR1 LGHNA, CDR2 YSLEER. The CDR3 has 16 amino acids. V lost 0 bases, J lost 6 bases, and 8 bases stayed unmatched. The CDR3 sequence is CASSQDADRAPNEQFF. The DNA of the CDR3 is TGCGCCAGCAGCCAAGATGCTGACAGGGCCCCCAATGAGCAGTTCTTC.

This clonotype was detected only a few times. This chain uses TRBV30 with TRBJ2-7, with a tentative D call TRBD1 (6 bases). Trimming left V 3 bases short and J 3 bases short, with 12 bases between. Germline V gives CDR1 GTSNPN, CDR2 SVGIG (reference sequence). The CDR3 contains 13 residues. The CDR3 reads CAWRRQDIYEQYF. The CDR3, as DNA: TGTGCCTGGAGAAGACAGGACATCTACGAGCAGTACTTC.

The V and J genes are TRBV11-2 and TRBJ2-1; TRBD1 is a possible D gene (8 bases). The V gene's germline CDR1 is SGHAT and CDR2 FQNNGV. The CDR3 spans 17 residues. Deletions cut 5 bases from V and 2 bases from J, with 19 bases between. The CDR3 nucleotides read TGTGCCAGCAGCGGATACAGGGGGACTAAGACCTACAATGAGCAGTTCTTC. Translated, it gives CASSGYRGTKTYNEQFF.

The genes are TRBV11-2 and TRBJ2-7; 8 bases line up with TRBD1. CDR3 size: 15 residues. Per germline, CDR1 SGHAT and CDR2 FQNNGV. Germline trimming cut 1 base from V and 1 base from J; bases unmatched to any gene: 3. The CDR3 loop reads CASSLVQGASYEQYF. CDR3 bases: TGTGCCAGCAGCTTAGTCCAGGGGGCTTCCTACGAGCAGTACTTC.

The rearrangement joins TRBV18 to TRBJ1-1, with D uncertain. This CDR3 is built from 15 residues. Germline V gives CDR1 KGHSH, CDR2 LQKENI. V was shortened by 2 bases and J by 1 base, with 11 bases between the two germline ends. CDR3 region: CASSPIGPGNTEAFF. CDR3 coding DNA: TGTGCCAGCTCACCAATAGGGCCCGGGAACACTGAAGCTTTCTTT.

V and J are TRBV12-5 and TRBJ2-1; D gene unclear. The J call could be wrong; TRBJ2-7 is a better fit for the DNA end. The CDR3 length is 15 residues. Germline CDR1 is LGHNT and CDR2 is FRNRAP. The CDR3 DNA is TGTGCTAGTGGTGATGGTTCGAGCTCCTACAATGAGCAGTACTTC. It yields the protein CASGDGSSSYNEQYF.

This clonotype came up a few times. The V gene is TRBV12-3 or TRBV12-4, the J gene TRBJ1-4; D possibly corresponds to TRBD1 (5 bases). V was cut by 7 bases and J by 8 bases, with 14 bases left in between. CDR3 length: 13 amino acids. The CDR3 is CASTRGPGEKLFF. In nucleotides, the CDR3 is TGTGCCAGCACTCGGGGACCTGGGGAAAAACTGTTTTTT.

V gene TRBV2 combines with J gene TRBJ2-7; perhaps TRBD1 as D (6 bases). The CDR3 extends over 14 amino acids. Germline CDR1 and CDR2: SNHLY and FYNNEI. V dropped 6 bases and J dropped 4 bases, with 16 bases sitting between them. CDR3: CASSPAGQRYEQYF. The CDR3 region has the DNA TGTGCCAGCAGCCCGGCCGGACAGCGATACGAGCAGTACTTC.

This chain links TRBV10-3 with TRBJ1-2, with D unclear. Trimming stripped 10 bases from V and 2 bases from J, with 23 bases between. This CDR3 region has 16 residues. Germline V gene lookup returns CDR1 ENHRY and CDR2 SYGVKD. The CDR3 DNA reads TGTGCCACCAAATCGGGCCAAGGTTTTGGGAACTATGGCTACACCTTC. It translates to CATKSGQGFGNYGYTF.